The next 28 T cell receptor beta chains were all read from a single sample in a study of regulatory T cells in long-lasting Graves disease. As for time point: newly diagnosed GD, antithyroid drugs for less than 3 months. TCR sequences were obtained from RNA taken from PBMCs. According to the study, TCR beta libraries were built with iRepertoire HTBI primers and CDR3-region Arm-PCR. TCRdb independently ran MiXCR on the multiplex PCR reads; one entry per CDR3 protein. The table lists about 210,000 distinct CDR3 sequences, approximately 18% of them singletons. The sample was also reused in another study, on T cells in Graves' hyperthyroidism and ophthalmopathy.

Sequenced here: peripheral blood mononuclear cells (PBMCs), sampled at new diagnosis, from a patient treated with antithyroid drugs. The receptors here all came from a woman in her thirties with Graves disease.

The chain employs TRBV10-3 and TRBJ2-1; the D gene is possibly TRBD2 (5 bases). Germline V gene data show CDR1 as ENHRY and CDR2 as SYGVKD. The CDR3 length is 16 residues. Between the trimmed V and J ends, which lost 5 bases and 6 bases, there was a span of 20 bases. The chain's CDR3 is CAISSERRSSFNEQFF. CDR3 in DNA: TGTGCCATCAGTAGCGAGCGGAGGAGCTCGTTCAATGAGCAGTTCTTC.

The rearrangement links TRBV11-2 to TRBJ2-7; 10 bases line up with TRBD2. The trim removed 3 bases at V and 7 bases at J, leaving 9 bases unmatched. In germline, CDR1 is SGHAT, CDR2 FQNNGV. The CDR3 totals 15 residues. CDR3 coding DNA: TGTGCCAGCAGCTTCTGGCTAGCGGGAGCAGGGGAGCAGTACTTC. It yields the protein CASSFWLAGAGEQYF.

This clonotype was recorded at least ten times. The rearrangement joins TRBV3-1 to TRBJ2-3; D unresolved. Trimming stripped 1 base from V and 2 bases from J, with 10 bases between. Per the germline V gene, CDR1 is LGHDT and CDR2 is YNNKEL (reference sequence). CDR3 length: 15 residues. This CDR3 is CASSQGRIFTDTQYF. CDR3 in DNA: TGTGCCAGCAGCCAAGGGAGAATTTTCACAGATACGCAGTATTTT.

This clonotype was recorded many times. This chain joins TRBV7-2 and TRBJ2-1, with 9 bases that match TRBD1. The CDR3 spans 15 residues. Germline CDR1 is SGHTA and CDR2 is FQGNSA. V trimming: 3 bases; J trimming: 8 bases; junction bases outside the gene matches: 8. The CDR3 bases are TGTGCCAGCAGCTTGGGAGGACAGGGGTTCGATGAGCAGTTCTTC. Its translation is CASSLGGQGFDEQFF.

The table lists this clonotype with many counts. The CDR3 region is CASSDGQGVDEQFF. For the CDR3, the DNA is TGTGCCAGCAGTGACGGACAGGGAGTGGATGAGCAGTTCTTC. The gene calls are TRBV6-1 and TRBJ2-1, with 8 nucleotides matching TRBD1. The ends lost 3 bases at V and 8 bases at J; junction bases unmatched: 6. From germline, CDR1 is MNHNS and CDR2 SASEGT. The CDR3 runs 14 residues.

This clonotype came up many times. The chain has TRBV3-1 and TRBJ1-2; weak D call: TRBD1 (5 bases). The CDR3 runs to 15 residues. The germline CDR1 and CDR2 sequences are LGHDT and YNNKEL (reference sequence). V shed 2 bases and J shed 1 base, with 11 bases lying between them. The CDR3 region is CASSQRAGGNYGYTF. The CDR3 nucleotides are TGTGCCAGCAGCCAACGAGCCGGGGGTAACTATGGCTACACCTTC.

This clonotype was picked up many times. The chain links TRBV7-9 to TRBJ2-7; D is unclear. Trimming shortened V by 5 bases and J by 3 bases, and 23 bases separated the two germline ends. CDR1 is SEHNR and CDR2 is FQNEAQ in the germline V gene (reference sequence). The CDR3 is 17 amino acids. In DNA, the CDR3 is TGTGCCAGCAGCCCCAATGGACCTGCCCCGCCTATCTACGAGCAGTACTTC. It is translated as CASSPNGPAPPIYEQYF.

This clonotype was seen more than once but under ten times. A much larger clonotype is one base distant, so this may be a read error. The chain recombines TRBV7-2 with TRBJ2-2, with 7 bases lining up with TRBD1. Losses at the gene ends were 5 bases for V and 6 bases for J; bases not matched to a gene: 12. The germline V gene encodes CDR1 SGHTA and CDR2 FQGNSA. The CDR3 consists of 16 residues. In DNA, the CDR3 is TGTGCCAGCAGCGCCTTAGGCAGGGGGTCCGCCGGGGAGCTGTTTTTT. It translates to CASSALGRGSAGELFF. The whole variable domain, filled in from reference TRBV7-2 and TRBJ2-2, reads GAGVSQSPSNKVTEKGKDVELRCDPISGHTALYWYRQSLGQGLEFLIYFQGNSAPDKSGLPSDRFSAERTGGSVSTLTIQRTQQEDSAVYLCASSALGRGSAGELFFGEGSRLTVL.

The chain carries TRBV20-1 and TRBJ1-3, with D hard to call. Trimming pared 3 bases from V and 7 bases from J, leaving 13 bases between. Per the germline V gene, CDR1 is DFQATT and CDR2 is SNEGSKA (reference sequence). The CDR3 loop spans 13 amino acids. The chain's CDR3 is CSASLSGPNTIYF. The CDR3 DNA follows: TGCAGTGCTAGCCTATCGGGCCCTAACACCATATATTTT.

J is TRBJ2-2 and V is TRBV14; D may be TRBD1 or TRBD2 (5 bases each). CDR3 length: 12 residues. V lost 4 bases and J 6 bases, leaving 6 bases between the germline ends. The germline CDR1 and CDR2 sequences are SGHDN and FVKESK. The CDR3 DNA is TGTGCCAGCAGCCGGGGGTCCGGGGAGCTGTTTTTT. It encodes CASSRGSGELFF.

About this clonotype itself: Being one base from a much bigger clone, this may be a read error. The V call is TRBV3-1, the J call TRBJ1-1, with unresolved D. Germline assignment: CDR1 LGHDT and CDR2 YNNKEL (reference sequence). CDR3 length equals 15 residues. The CDR3 bases are TGTGCCGGCAGCCCGTACAACAGTCTGAGCACTGAAGCTTTCTTT. This translates into CAGSPYNSLSTEAFF.

This clonotype was recorded at least ten times. J is TRBJ2-7 and V is TRBV7-2; D is unclear. V lost 3 bases, J lost 3 bases, and 9 bases lay in between. CDR1 is SGHTA, CDR2 FQGNSA, per germline. This CDR3 has 13 residues. This CDR3 reads CASSFYNDYEQYF. CDR3 DNA: TGTGCCAGCAGCTTTTACAACGACTACGAGCAGTACTTC.

This clonotype was recorded a few times. A single base separates this from a much larger clone, so it may be a read error. The genes are TRBV27 and TRBJ2-3; the match to TRBD2 covers 12 bases. CDR1 and CDR2 from the germline V gene are MNHEY and SMNVEV (reference sequence). The CDR3 consists of 14 residues. Losses at the gene ends were 4 bases for V and 4 bases for J; bases not matched to a gene: 0. The CDR3 DNA follows: TGTGCCAGCAGTTGGACTAGCGGGGCAGATACGCAGTATTTT. Protein sequence: CASSWTSGADTQYF.

This clonotype was observed many times. The chain joins TRBV25-1 to TRBJ1-4; 7 positions match TRBD1. Germline V lookup: CDR1 MGHDK, CDR2 SYGVNS. The CDR3 covers 19 residues. V lost 6 bases to trimming and J lost 5 bases; unmatched junction nucleotides: 21. For the CDR3, the DNA is TGTGCCAGCAGGGGCCAGGGACAGAGGATGGGGGAGAGGAATGAAAAACTGTTTTTT. Translation: CASRGQGQRMGERNEKLFF.

The chain carries TRBV3-1 and TRBJ2-1, with 7 bases lining up with TRBD2. V lost 4 bases and J lost 3; bases outside the gene matches: 3. The CDR3 totals 14 residues. CDR1 LGHDT and CDR2 YNNKEL come from the germline V gene (reference sequence). The CDR3 sequence: CASSPSGDYNEQFF. Written as DNA, the CDR3 is TGTGCCAGCAGCCCAAGCGGGGACTACAATGAGCAGTTCTTC.

This clonotype came up many times. This chain joins TRBV5-5 and TRBJ2-3; D possibly corresponds to TRBD1 (6 bases). V lost 2 bases, J lost 6 bases, and 13 bases lay in between. CDR1 SGHKS and CDR2 YYEKEE come from the germline V gene (reference sequence). This CDR3 spans 14 amino acids. The CDR3 sequence is CASSLTGYWDTQYF. The DNA for the CDR3 is TGTGCCAGCAGCTTAACAGGGTATTGGGATACGCAGTATTTT.

The table lists this clonotype with a few counts. V is TRBV6-2 or TRBV6-3 and J is TRBJ2-7; D could derive from TRBD1 or TRBD2 (5 bases each). Germline lookup yields CDR1 MNHEY and CDR2 SVGEGT. The CDR3 is made up of 16 amino acids. The V end lost 7 bases, the J end lost 0 bases, and 19 bases lay between the germline ends. The CDR3 protein is CASTLWSRDLSYEQYF. The DNA of the CDR3 is TGTGCCAGCACCCTATGGAGTCGGGACCTCTCCTACGAGCAGTACTTC.

This clonotype was counted ten times or more. The chain is built from TRBV3-1 and TRBJ2-7; 7 positions agree with TRBD2. The germline gives CDR1 LGHDT, CDR2 YNNKEL (reference sequence). J gave up 4 bases and V 7 bases, and 10 bases lay outside the gene matches. The CDR3 is 14 residues long. In nucleotides, the CDR3 is TGTGCCAGCACTGACCCTTTAGCGGGTTACGAGCAGTACTTC. Translating it yields CASTDPLAGYEQYF.

This clonotype was counted ten times or more. The V gene is TRBV4-1, the J gene TRBJ1-5; D remains unclear. This CDR3 has 16 amino acids. V gave up 1 base and J gave up 2 bases, with 12 bases separating them. Germline V gene sequence: CDR1 MGHRA, CDR2 YSYEKL. CDR3 in amino acids: CASSQGPGRGNQPQHF. The DNA for the CDR3 is TGCGCCAGCAGCCAAGGTCCAGGTAGGGGCAATCAGCCCCAGCATTTT.

This clonotype was counted a few times. A much larger clone differs from this one at a single base, so this may be a read error. V is TRBV6-5 and J is TRBJ2-6; TRBD2 might be the D (6 bases). Trimming removed 2 bases from V and 0 bases from J, with 14 bases in between. Germline assignment: CDR1 MNHEY and CDR2 SVGAGI. The CDR3 is 18 residues long. The CDR3 region is CASSYGPGLSSGANVLTF. DNA for the CDR3: TGTGCCAGCAGTTACGGCCCGGGACTGTCCTCTGGGGCCAACGTCCTGACTTTC.

This clonotype was observed many times. The gene calls are TRBV12-3 or TRBV12-4 and TRBJ2-2; 11 nucleotides agree with TRBD2. The CDR3 runs 18 residues. V gave up 6 bases and J gave up 5 bases; unmatched junction bases: 14. The CDR3 DNA sequence: TGTGCCAGCAGACCTATGCTAGCGGGGGGAATAACTACCGGGGAGCTGTTTTTT. Residues: CASRPMLAGGITTGELFF.

Comments on this clonotype: One base separates it from a far larger clone, so it is likely a read error. No conserved phenylalanine or tryptophan ends this CDR3, so it is likely a read error. The rearrangement joins TRBV27 to TRBJ2-1, with D uncertain. With the DNA end fitting TRBJ2-5 better, the J assignment may be wrong. The germline V gene encodes CDR1 MNHEY and CDR2 SMNVEV (reference sequence). CDR3 length equals 15 residues. The DNA of the CDR3 is TGTGCCAGCAGTTCGCCCAGGACCTCTGAAGAGACCCAGTACTCC. Its protein product is CASSSPRTSEETQYS.

This clonotype appeared a few times. The chain employs TRBV27 and TRBJ2-7; D uncertain. Germline V gives CDR1 MNHEY, CDR2 SMNVEV (reference sequence). The V and J ends lost 3 bases and 2 bases respectively, with 14 bases between them. The CDR3 contains 15 residues. The CDR3 DNA sequence: TGTGCCAGCAGTTTTAGTGGACCGAACGCCTACGAGCAGTACTTC. As protein: CASSFSGPNAYEQYF.

This clonotype was detected ten times or more. The rearrangement joins TRBV27 to TRBJ2-1, with D maybe TRBD1 (8 bases). This CDR3 comprises 16 residues. The germline V gene encodes CDR1 MNHEY and CDR2 SMNVEV (reference sequence). The V end was cut by 2 bases, the J end by 6 bases, with 17 bases between. The CDR3 coding sequence is TGTGCCAGCAGTTTAGGGGGGGGGACAGGTGGCAATGAGCAGTTCTTC. This codes for CASSLGGGTGGNEQFF.

In regard to this clonotype: A read error may explain this, as a much larger clone is one base away. The gene calls are TRBV28 and TRBJ1-1, with a weak D call TRBD1 (6 bases). The CDR3 contains 14 residues. V was pared by 7 bases and J by 0 bases, with 12 bases between. Germline values: CDR1 MDHEN, CDR2 SYDVKM. The CDR3 DNA is TGTGCCAGCACTCCCGGACAGATGAACACTGAAGCTTTCTTT. It encodes CASTPGQMNTEAFF.

The chain has TRBV3-1 and TRBJ1-1, with D hard to call. V gave up 8 bases and J gave up 4 bases, with 8 bases separating them. The CDR3 length is 11 residues. Germline V gene sequence: CDR1 LGHDT, CDR2 YNNKEL (reference sequence). CDR3 sequence: CASDSGTEAFF. The CDR3, as DNA: TGTGCCAGCGATTCCGGCACTGAAGCTTTCTTT.

The V gene is TRBV28, the J gene TRBJ2-7; tentative D call: TRBD2 (6 bases). The CDR3 loop spans 14 amino acids. Germline V gives CDR1 MDHEN, CDR2 SYDVKM. V was pared by 5 bases and J by 2 bases, with 13 bases between. The CDR3 here is CASSLFGRPYEQYF. Here the CDR3 DNA reads TGTGCCAGCAGTCTGTTCGGGAGACCCTACGAGCAGTACTTC.

In its sample, this clonotype was seen many times. The chain has TRBV6-5 and TRBJ2-3; D assignment may be TRBD1 or TRBD2 (5 bases each). Germline V CDR1 and CDR2: MNHEY, SVGAGI. The V end lost 0 bases, the J end lost 2 bases, and 18 bases lay between the germline ends. This CDR3 has 18 residues. For the CDR3, the DNA is TGTGCCAGCAGTTACTCGCCGGGGCCAGGTCTAGACACAGATACGCAGTATTTT. As protein: CASSYSPGPGLDTDTQYF.